This T cell receptor (beta chain) was recovered during a study of blood T cell repertoires in COVID-19. Study-level background: COVID-19 samples collected from the United States, Italy and Spain covered acute and convalescent phases. Sample material is recorded as cDNA or gDNA derived from T cells, B-cell-depleted T cells, or PBMCs.

Losses at the gene ends were 5 bases for V and 0 bases for J; bases not matched to a gene: 5. Per the germline V gene, CDR1 is MNHEY and CDR2 is SMNVEV (reference sequence). The CDR3 extends over 15 amino acids. The table came from immunoSEQ multiplex PCR; TCRdb's copy has only in-frame clones and leaves some out. The table has some 17,000 clones, 89% seen once. Material for sequencing was peripheral blood. The TCR comes from a man in his 60s with active COVID-19. V usage is TRBV27 and J usage is TRBJ2-7; 9 bases map to TRBD2. The CDR3 nucleotides are TGTGCCAGCAGTCCTACTAGCGGGCTCTCCTACGAGCAGTACTTC. It specifies CASSPTSGLSYEQYF.